The 8 T cell receptor beta chains below were found in one sample sequenced in a study of blood T cells in healthy people across ages. With a J-beta primer mix and a sample-barcoded 5' primer, a second PCR ran roughly 7 to 11 cycles. TCRdb analysed the 5' RACE reads with MiXCR anew, one entry per CDR3 protein. This sample yields about 1.5 million distinct CDR3 sequences, of which 40% to 45% are seen a single time; about 4% belongs to the top ten. Sequencing used blood. The origin of the receptors is a woman aged 18-29 years in good health.

This clonotype was observed a few times. The chain couples TRBV29-1 to TRBJ1-4; TRBD1 matches at 8 bases. Trimming took 6 bases from V and 5 from J; bases not matched to a gene: 8. The CDR3 is 14 amino acids. Germline-derived CDR1 and CDR2 are SQVTM and ANQGSEA. The CDR3 DNA reads TGCAGCGTAAAAGTCCGGACAGGGAATGAAAAACTGTTTTTT. Translated, it gives CSVKVRTGNEKLFF.

This clonotype was picked up a small number of times. The rearrangement uses TRBV4-3 and TRBJ1-1; TRBD1 is a possible D gene (5 bases). The CDR3 length is 14 residues. Per germline, CDR1 LGHNA and CDR2 YSLEER. Trimming cost V 0 bases and J 5 bases, with 10 bases left between them. The DNA of the CDR3 is TGCGCCAGCAGCCAAGATTGGGGACTGACTGAAGCTTTCTTT. Translation gives CASSQDWGLTEAFF.

This clonotype was seen only a few times. This chain links TRBV20-1 with TRBJ2-5; unclear D gene. Trimming took off 0 bases at V and 5 bases at J, with 10 bases between the two ends. The CDR3 sequence is 13 residues long. The germline V gene has CDR1 DFQATT and CDR2 SNEGSKA (reference sequence). CDR3 coding DNA: TGCAGTGCTAGAGATCGCTTTGGGGAGACCCAGTACTTC. Encoded protein: CSARDRFGETQYF.

V gene TRBV4-3 combines with J gene TRBJ1-5, with 7 bases fitting TRBD1. This CDR3 comprises 16 residues. V shed 2 bases and J 4 bases; nucleotides not matched to a gene: 8. Looked up from germline, CDR1 is LGHNA and CDR2 is YSLEER. The CDR3 DNA reads as TGCGCCAGCAGCCAATTTGACAGGGTTGGAAATCAGCCCCAGCATTTT. Residues: CASSQFDRVGNQPQHF.

This clonotype appeared many times. CDR3 nucleotides: TGTGCCAGCAGCTCAGGGGGATACATCGATTCGGAGACCCAGTACTTC. Residues: CASSSGGYIDSETQYF. The genes are TRBV11-2 and TRBJ2-5, with TRBD1 matching over 7 bases. V shed 4 bases, J shed 5 bases, and the junction held 13 bases outside the gene matches. Germline V gene lookup returns CDR1 SGHAT and CDR2 FQNNGV. This CDR3 contains 16 residues.

The chain links TRBV4-1 to TRBJ2-1; 12 positions match TRBD2. The CDR3 loop spans 16 amino acids. V shed 6 bases and J 8 bases; nucleotides not matched to a gene: 11. The V gene's germline CDR1 is MGHRA and CDR2 YSYEKL. The CDR3 loop reads CASSLDLAGGEDEQFF. Written as DNA, the CDR3 is TGCGCCAGCAGTCTGGATCTAGCGGGGGGGGAGGATGAGCAGTTCTTC.

The chain recombines TRBV3-1 with TRBJ1-5; D might be TRBD1 (5 bases). V was cut by 0 bases and J by 1 base, with 10 bases left in between. Germline-derived CDR1 and CDR2 are LGHDT and YNNKEL (reference sequence). The CDR3 covers 16 residues. DNA for the CDR3: TGTGCCAGCAGCCAAGATTTCGGACACAGCAATCAGCCCCAGCATTTT. The encoded protein is CASSQDFGHSNQPQHF.

This rearrangement joins TRBV6-5 to TRBJ1-1; the D gene is possibly TRBD1 (6 bases). The CDR3 loop spans 15 amino acids. CDR1 is MNHEY, CDR2 SVGAGI, per germline. V was shortened by 5 bases and J by 1 base, with 14 bases between the two germline ends. Here the CDR3 reads CASSTSGGPNTEAFF. The DNA of the CDR3 is TGTGCCAGCAGTACTTCTGGGGGCCCGAACACTGAAGCTTTCTTT.